Below, one T cell receptor beta chain is given with its context. What it recognizes is unknown. The data derive from a study of T cell responses to AZD1222 COVID-19 vaccine. Study-wide results and caveats: Baseline antibody screening turned up just six seropositive AZD1222 recipients.

Generated by immunoSEQ multiplex PCR, the TCRdb table keeps only in-frame clones and is missing some. The sample holds roughly 140,000 clones; just over 85% are singletons and the top ten take around 3.3%. With 2 bases clipped from V and 4 bases from J, the junction kept 16 bases outside the gene matches. CDR3 size: 18 residues. Per germline, CDR1 WNHNN and CDR2 SYGVQD (reference sequence). The sequence was obtained from an adult in good health. The V call is TRBV10-1, the J call TRBJ2-7, with 8 bases aligning to TRBD2. The material sequenced was peripheral blood, taken on day 0 of AZD1222 vaccination. This CDR3 is CASSESGLALQVPYEQYF. DNA of the CDR3: TGCGCCAGCAGTGAGAGCGGACTAGCCCTTCAGGTACCGTACGAGCAGTACTTC.